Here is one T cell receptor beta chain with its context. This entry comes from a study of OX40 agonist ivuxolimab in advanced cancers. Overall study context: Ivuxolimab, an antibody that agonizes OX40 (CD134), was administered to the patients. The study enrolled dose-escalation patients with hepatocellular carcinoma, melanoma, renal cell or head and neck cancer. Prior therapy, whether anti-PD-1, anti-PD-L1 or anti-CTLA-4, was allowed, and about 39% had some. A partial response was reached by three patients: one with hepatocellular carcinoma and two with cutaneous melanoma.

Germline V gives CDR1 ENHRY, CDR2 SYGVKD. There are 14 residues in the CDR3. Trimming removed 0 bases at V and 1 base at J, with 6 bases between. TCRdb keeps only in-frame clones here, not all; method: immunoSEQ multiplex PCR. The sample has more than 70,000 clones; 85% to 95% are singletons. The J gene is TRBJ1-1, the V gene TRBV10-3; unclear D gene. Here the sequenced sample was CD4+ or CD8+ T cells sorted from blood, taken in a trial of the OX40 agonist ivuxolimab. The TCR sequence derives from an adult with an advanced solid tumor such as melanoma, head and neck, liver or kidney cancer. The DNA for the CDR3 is TGTGCCATCAGTGAGTCGGCGGCGAACACTGAAGCTTTCTTT. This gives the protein CAISESAANTEAFF.